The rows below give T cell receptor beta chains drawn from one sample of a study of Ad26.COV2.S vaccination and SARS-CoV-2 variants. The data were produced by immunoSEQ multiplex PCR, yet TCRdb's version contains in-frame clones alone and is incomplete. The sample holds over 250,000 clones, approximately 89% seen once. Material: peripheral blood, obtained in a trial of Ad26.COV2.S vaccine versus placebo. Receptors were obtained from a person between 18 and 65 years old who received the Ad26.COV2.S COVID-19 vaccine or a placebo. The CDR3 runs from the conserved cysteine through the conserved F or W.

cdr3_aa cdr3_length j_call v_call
CASSLFTVPNSPLHF 15 TRBJ1-6 TRBV7-6
CASSLRVENTEAFF 14 TRBJ1-1 TRBV5-1
CASSLSSGGTNTGELFF 17 TRBJ2-2 TRBV5-4
CASSPSGPDGGGSYEQYF 18 TRBJ2-7 TRBV18
CATAGGAYTDTQYF 14 TRBJ2-3 TRBV11-2
CASSLSGTGYYEQYF 15 TRBJ2-7 TRBV7-8
CASSMGPSGGDEQFF 15 TRBJ2-1 TRBV19
CASSDRDRGTRYDYGYTF 18 TRBJ1-2 TRBV2
CATSDPSGGVTDTQYF 16 TRBJ2-3 TRBV24-1
CASSLTGAPYEQYF 14 TRBJ2-7 TRBV5-6
CTSSHDRRRRVTEAFF 16 TRBJ1-1 TRBV1
CASSQAPTLLETQYF 15 TRBJ2-5 TRBV4-1
CASSLPSVADTEAFF 15 TRBJ1-1 TRBV19
CSARVSEEQYF 11 TRBJ2-7 TRBV20-1
CASSQKRQMLYGYTF 15 TRBJ1-2 TRBV18
CASRFVREQFF 11 TRBJ2-1 TRBV12-2
CASSLGINYGYTF 13 TRBJ1-2 TRBV28
CASSPPKGLAGGYEQYF 17 TRBJ2-7 TRBV6-2/TRBV6-3